Listed below are T cell receptor beta chains from one sample, sequenced in a study of metastatic and nonmetastatic thyroid tumors. TCRdb re-analyzed the PCR reads using MiXCR. The sample carries around 37,000 clones, about 24% recorded once. Material: tumor tissue. These receptors came from a female donor with papillary thyroid cancer or a benign thyroid nodule (not recorded which). Some clones in this sample may be carry-over from other donors' samples. The CDR3 runs from the conserved cysteine through the conserved F or W. D genes are given only for firm matches. Expanded clones are given a class, and other clones once, few, many or no size at all.

V gene	D gene	J gene	clone size	CDR3 protein	CDR3 DNA
TRBV5-1	.	TRBJ2-1	few	CASSLALGADKFF	TGCGCCAGCAGCTTGGCCTTGGGGGCAGATAAGTTCTTC
TRBV20-1	TRBD1	TRBJ2-7	.	CSARHRDRVLYEQYF	TGCAGTGCTAGACACCGGGACAGGGTATTGTACGAGCAGTACTTC
TRBV9	.	TRBJ2-1	.	CASSETDSSYNEQFF	TGTGCCAGCAGCGAGACAGACAGCTCCTACAATGAGCAGTTCTTC
TRBV13	.	TRBJ2-7	many	CASSLASWGEQYF	TGTGCCAGCAGCTTAGCGTCGTGGGGCGAGCAGTACTTC
TRBV20-1	.	TRBJ2-7	.	CSARGLGQYEQYF	TGCAGTGCTAGAGGACTAGGACAATACGAGCAGTACTTC
TRBV24-1	TRBD2	TRBJ2-1	few	CATGGLAGGSNNEQFF	TGTGCCACCGGGGGACTAGCGGGGGGATCGAACAATGAGCAGTTCTTC
TRBV11-2	.	TRBJ1-4	.	CASSLGLSNEKLFF	TGTGCCAGCAGCTTGGGCCTATCTAATGAAAAACTGTTTTTT
TRBV9	.	TRBJ2-2	.	CASRVSPEGPGELFF	TGTGCCAGCAGAGTATCCCCGGAGGGCCCCGGGGAGCTGTTTTTT
TRBV28	TRBD2	TRBJ2-7	few	CASSQSGRGAGGGEQYF	TGTGCCAGCAGTCAGTCCGGACGGGGAGCGGGAGGGGGAGAGCAGTACTTC
TRBV5-4	TRBD2	TRBJ2-7	many	CASSTFDARGRYEQYF	TGTGCCAGCAGCACGTTTGACGCGCGGGGGAGGTACGAGCAGTACTTC
TRBV28	.	TRBJ1-4	many	CASKPTTGPTNEKLFF	TGTGCCAGCAAACCTACGACGGGACCAACTAATGAAAAACTGTTTTTT
TRBV20-1	.	TRBJ1-5	.	CSALRSPNQPQHF	TGCAGTGCCCTGCGGAGCCCCAATCAGCCCCAGCATTTT
TRBV6-1	TRBD1	TRBJ2-7	many	CASSSGTGGYEQYF	TGTGCCAGCAGTTCGGGGACAGGGGGGTACGAGCAGTACTTC
TRBV6-5	.	TRBJ1-3	.	CASSYRSGIAGNTIYF	TGTGCCAGCAGTTATAGGTCAGGGATCGCTGGAAACACCATATATTTT
TRBV20-1	.	TRBJ1-2	.	CSAKRGLLNYGYTF	TGCAGTGCCAAGAGGGGACTCCTAAACTATGGCTACACCTTC
TRBV4-1	.	TRBJ2-1	many	CASSQDTQGSYNEQFF	TGCGCCAGCAGCCAAGATACGCAGGGATCCTACAATGAGCAGTTCTTC
TRBV6-1	TRBD2	TRBJ2-6	.	CASTGGIGDSGANVLTF	TGTGCCAGCACGGGGGGGATTGGCGACTCTGGGGCCAACGTCCTGACTTTC
TRBV6-2/TRBV6-3	TRBD2	TRBJ2-1	.	CASRGGSSGSFAYNEQFF	TGTGCCAGCAGAGGGGGAAGTAGCGGGAGTTTCGCCTACAATGAGCAGTTCTTC
TRBV5-1	TRBD2	TRBJ2-1	.	CASSLGLAGLDEQFF	TGCGCCAGCAGCTTGGGACTAGCGGGATTGGATGAGCAGTTCTTC
TRBV20-1	.	TRBJ2-5	many	CSARARVGETQYF	TGCAGTGCTAGGGCCAGGGTGGGGGAGACCCAGTACTTC
TRBV28	TRBD1	TRBJ2-3	.	CASSLRDRGLIDTQYF	TGTGCCAGCAGTCTCAGAGACAGGGGGCTAATAGATACGCAGTATTTT
TRBV6-1	TRBD1	TRBJ1-3	many	CASSGQGGNTIYF	TGTGCCAGCAGCGGACAGGGGGGAAACACCATATATTTT
TRBV20-1	.	TRBJ1-5	many	CSARVGVQPQHF	TGCAGTGCTAGAGTGGGGGTTCAGCCCCAGCATTTT
TRBV20-1	.	TRBJ2-3	.	CSARDDGSSSTDTQYF	TGCAGTGCTAGAGATGACGGGAGTTCAAGCACAGATACGCAGTATTTT
TRBV6-1	TRBD1	TRBJ1-6	.	CASSSEGDRGSPLHF	TGTGCCAGCAGCTCAGAAGGAGACAGGGGTTCACCCCTCCACTTT
TRBV10-1	TRBD2	TRBJ2-2	few	CASSRLARVTGELFF	TGCGCCAGCAGCCGACTAGCGCGAGTCACCGGAGAGCTGTTTTTT
TRBV6-1	TRBD2	TRBJ2-3	many	CASSEGLARTDTQYF	TGTGCCAGCAGTGAGGGACTAGCTCGCACAGATACGCAGTATTTT
TRBV6-1	TRBD1	TRBJ1-3	medium-sized	CASTRDPGTAGNTIYF	TGTGCCAGCACTCGAGACCCCGGGACAGCTGGAAACACCATATATTTT
TRBV3-1	.	TRBJ1-2	once	CASSQGGSYGYTF	TGTGCCAGCAGCCAAGGGGGGAGTTATGGCTACACCTTC
TRBV2	TRBD2	TRBJ2-3	many	CASTDGGYREDTDTQYF	TGTGCCAGCACCGACGGAGGGTACCGGGAGGACACAGATACGCAGTATTTT
TRBV6-2/TRBV6-3	TRBD1	TRBJ2-7	.	CASRVSGTGAPEQYF	TGTGCCAGCAGGGTTTCCGGGACAGGGGCCCCTGAGCAGTACTTC
TRBV5-1	.	TRBJ2-3	many	CASTGQTSTDTQYF	TGCGCCAGCACTGGACAGACAAGCACAGATACGCAGTATTTT
TRBV28	.	TRBJ1-2	.	CATSVPNYGYTF	TGTGCCACCTCGGTCCCTAACTATGGCTACACCTTC